A selection of T cell receptor beta chains follows, all from one sample in a study of blood T cell repertoires in COVID-19. Repertoires were generated with immunoSEQ multiplex PCR, while TCRdb's copy carries only in-frame clones and drops some. The top ten clones hold 9% to 13% of a sample with tens of thousands of clones, 90% of them seen once. Specimen: peripheral blood. These receptors all come from a man between 65 and 85 years old with acute or convalescent COVID-19. CDR3s include the opening cysteine and the closing phenylalanine or tryptophan. A D gene is named only where the DNA matches it firmly. Expanded clones get a size class; other rows say once, few or many, or leave the size out.

NA	NA	TRBV3-1/TRBV3-2	TRBJ1-2	CASSQGTAQSYGYTF	TGTGCCAGCAGCCAAGGAACAGCCCAAAGCTATGGCTACACCTTC
NA	NA	TRBV9	TRBJ1-4	CASSVEGGRKLFF	TGTGCCAGCAGCGTAGAGGGGGGGAGGAAACTGTTTTTT
NA	TRBD2	TRBV18	TRBJ2-1	CASSPSPGLAGGFYNEQFF	TGTGCCAGCTCACCATCGCCGGGACTAGCGGGAGGATTTTACAATGAGCAGTTCTTC
NA	NA	TRBV2	TRBJ1-6	CASRLGGGNSPLHF	TGTGCCAGCAGGTTGGGGGGTGGGAATTCACCCCTCCACTTT
NA	NA	TRBV19	TRBJ2-5	CASSIGSTLRETQYF	TGTGCCAGTAGTATAGGTAGCACCCTAAGGGAGACCCAGTACTTC
once	NA	TRBV21-1	TRBJ2-1	CASSEQFGTSSSYNEQFF	TGTGCCAGCAGCGAACAATTTGGGACTAGCAGCTCCTACAATGAGCAGTTCTTC
NA	TRBD1	TRBV11-2	TRBJ2-5	CAIHRGQWETQYF	TGTGCCATTCACAGGGGGCAGTGGGAGACCCAGTACTTC
NA	NA	TRBV27	TRBJ2-3	CASSQGRGDGTQYF	TGTGCCAGCAGTCAAGGCAGGGGGGATGGTACGCAGTATTTT
few	NA	TRBV20-1	TRBJ1-4	CSASKDSTNEKLFF	TGCAGTGCTAGTAAGGACAGCACTAATGAAAAACTGTTTTTT
NA	NA	TRBV5-1	TRBJ2-7	CASEDEAGGEQYF	TGCGCCAGCGAAGACGAGGCCGGGGGCGAGCAGTACTTC
NA	NA	TRBV6-5	TRBJ1-4	CASREAGVGEKLFF	TGTGCCAGCAGAGAGGCGGGAGTCGGTGAAAAACTGTTTTTT
once	TRBD1	TRBV24-1	TRBJ2-7	CATSETGTGSYEQYF	TGTGCCACCAGTGAAACCGGGACAGGGTCCTACGAGCAGTACTTC
NA	NA	TRBV29-1	TRBJ1-3	CSVEDGPGGGTSGNTIYF	TGCAGCGTTGAAGATGGTCCCGGGGGAGGGACCTCTGGAAACACCATATATTTT
NA	TRBD1	TRBV9	TRBJ1-4	CASSVDREGEKLFF	TGTGCCAGCAGCGTGGACAGGGAGGGGGAAAAACTGTTTTTT
NA	NA	TRBV6-2/TRBV6-3	TRBJ2-7	CASSYGHNYEQYF	TGTGCCAGCAGTTACGGACACAACTACGAGCAGTACTTC
NA	TRBD1	TRBV6-6	TRBJ2-7	CASSRNRGPYEQYF	TGTGCCAGCAGTAGAAACAGGGGTCCCTACGAGCAGTACTTC
NA	NA	TRBV11-1	TRBJ2-7	CASSFSRRREQYF	TGTGCCAGCAGCTTTAGCCGAAGGCGGGAGCAGTACTTC
NA	NA	TRBV12-5	TRBJ1-1	CASGLQGNTEAFF	TGTGCTAGTGGCCTTCAGGGGAACACTGAAGCTTTCTTT
few	TRBD1	TRBV2	TRBJ1-2	CASSEIRGPPYGYTF	TGTGCCAGCAGTGAAATCAGGGGGCCACCCTATGGCTACACCTTC
NA	TRBD2	TRBV18	TRBJ2-1	CASSPTTSGPSSYNEQFF	TGTGCCAGCTCACCAACGACTAGCGGCCCCAGCTCCTACAATGAGCAGTTCTTC
once	NA	TRBV27	TRBJ2-7	CAPRGGDSYEQYF	TGTGCCCCCCGGGGCGGGGATTCCTACGAGCAGTACTTC
once	NA	TRBV4-1	TRBJ2-3	CASSPAKTEDTQYF	TGCGCCAGCAGCCCCGCTAAGACAGAAGATACGCAGTATTTT
NA	NA	TRBV28	TRBJ1-2	CASRVLTGTYGYTF	TGTGCCAGCAGGGTCCTTACAGGGACCTATGGCTACACCTTC
NA	TRBD2	TRBV29-1	TRBJ2-1	CSVRTSGIGSYNEQFF	TGCAGCGTCAGGACTAGCGGGATAGGGTCCTACAATGAGCAGTTCTTC
NA	TRBD1	TRBV6-5	TRBJ2-7	CASSYGTGNYEQYF	TGTGCCAGCAGTTACGGGACAGGGAACTACGAGCAGTACTTC
NA	NA	TRBV4-3	TRBJ2-2	CASSHRGSGELFF	TGCGCCAGCAGCCATAGGGGGTCCGGGGAGCTGTTTTTT
NA	TRBD1	TRBV29-1	TRBJ2-3	CSVDKQGSGTDTQYF	TGCAGCGTGGATAAACAGGGGTCGGGCACAGATACGCAGTATTTT
NA	NA	TRBV7-6	TRBJ2-7	CASSFEGQNAQQYF	TGTGCCAGCAGCTTTGAAGGACAGAACGCGCAGCAGTACTTC
NA	TRBD2	TRBV6-5	TRBJ2-7	CASSGTSGVGQYF	TGTGCCAGTTCAGGGACTAGCGGGGTGGGGCAGTACTTC
NA	NA	TRBV7-9	TRBJ1-2	CASSLGPRQGYTF	TGTGCCAGCAGCTTAGGCCCCCGACAGGGCTACACCTTC
NA	TRBD1	TRBV27	TRBJ1-2	CASSSRDRGTHGYTF	TGTGCCAGCAGTTCCCGGGACAGGGGGACTCATGGCTACACCTTC
NA	TRBD2	TRBV7-8	TRBJ2-1	CASSLTGRSWLAGFNNEQFF	TGTGCCAGCAGCTTAACGGGCCGCTCTTGGCTAGCGGGTTTCAACAATGAGCAGTTCTTC
NA	TRBD1	TRBV5-1	TRBJ2-7	CASSLDRGFSYEQYF	TGCGCCAGCAGCTTGGACAGGGGTTTCTCCTACGAGCAGTACTTC
NA	TRBD1	TRBV6-2/TRBV6-3	TRBJ2-7	CASSEIGTGSSYEQYF	TGTGCCAGCAGTGAGATAGGGACAGGGAGCTCCTACGAGCAGTACTTC
NA	TRBD1	TRBV28	TRBJ1-1	CASSAHTGERTEAFF	TGTGCCAGCAGTGCGCATACAGGGGAGCGGACTGAAGCTTTCTTT
NA	NA	TRBV7-2	TRBJ1-2	CASSFGSPSNYGYTF	TGTGCCAGCAGCTTTGGCTCTCCTTCTAACTATGGCTACACCTTC
NA	TRBD1	TRBV19	TRBJ2-7	CASMGQRGDEQYF	TGTGCCAGTATGGGACAGCGTGGGGACGAGCAGTACTTC